The 16 T cell receptor beta chains below all came from one sample that was sequenced in a study of spatial heterogeneity in lung cancer. Whole-study results and caveats: Expanded intratumoral alpha and beta TCR counts tracked tumor mutation counts.

Their recognized antigens are unknown. Stated time point: sample taken at primary tumor resection. One entry per CDR3 protein, called by TCRdb with MiXCR from the 5' RACE reads. This sample has roughly 15,000 distinct CDR3 sequences, with approximately 4.5% found just once. Sequencing was performed on lung tumor tissue, taken at surgery. The source of these receptors is a female donor with early-stage non-small cell lung cancer.

By proportion, this clonotype is medium-sized. The chain couples TRBV7-2 to TRBJ2-3, with 8 bases fitting TRBD1. With 5 bases clipped from V and 5 bases from J, the junction kept 12 bases outside the gene matches. Germline V gives CDR1 SGHTA, CDR2 FQGNSA. This CDR3 contains 16 residues. CDR3 nucleotide sequence: TGTGCCAGCAGCCCCCTACGGCAGGGGGCGGGAGATACGCAGTATTTT. Translation gives CASSPLRQGAGDTQYF. Full variable domain (outside the CDR3, taken from reference TRBV7-2 and TRBJ2-3): GAGVSQSPSNKVTEKGKDVELRCDPISGHTALYWYRQSLGQGLEFLIYFQGNSAPDKSGLPSDRFSAERTGGSVSTLTIQRTQQEDSAVYLCASSPLRQGAGDTQYFGPGTRLTVL.

This clonotype was observed many times. The chain recombines TRBV27 with TRBJ1-1; 7 positions match TRBD1. J lost 10 bases, V lost 5 bases, and 7 bases had no gene match. The CDR3 consists of 12 residues. Per the germline V gene, CDR1 is MNHEY and CDR2 is SMNVEV (reference sequence). The CDR3 region is CASSPRQGSAFF. CDR3 in DNA: TGTGCCAGCAGTCCCCGACAGGGATCAGCTTTCTTT.

For this clonotype: The junction departs from germline at one end; a sequencing error may be responsible. CDR3 loop: CVSSLTGGRTEAFF. The CDR3 DNA sequence: TGTGTCAGCAGCTTAACAGGGGGGCGGACTGAAGCTTTCTTT. The rearrangement joins TRBV7-2 to TRBJ1-1, with 8 positions matching TRBD1. The CDR3 is 14 amino acids. Germline CDR1 is SGHTA and CDR2 is FQGNSA.

This clonotype was observed many times. The CDR3 bases are TGTGCCAGCAGTTACTCCCGTGGACTAGCGGGGGGCACGACGAGCTCCTACGAGCAGTACTTC. This codes for CASSYSRGLAGGTTSSYEQYF. The gene calls are TRBV6-6 and TRBJ2-7; TRBD2 matches at 14 bases. J gave up 0 bases and V 0 bases, and 13 bases lay outside the gene matches. The CDR3 length is 21 residues. CDR1 and CDR2 from the germline V gene are MNHNY and SVGAGI (reference sequence).

The CDR3 sequence is CASSRTGTAYEQYF. The CDR3 nucleotides are TGTGCCAGCTCACGTACCGGGACAGCCTACGAGCAGTACTTC. This chain connects TRBV18 to TRBJ2-7, with 7 bases fitting TRBD1. In germline, CDR1 is KGHSH, CDR2 LQKENI. CDR3 size: 14 residues. V shed 4 bases, J shed 2 bases, and the junction held 5 bases outside the gene matches.

This clonotype has at least ten counts. This chain uses TRBV6-5 with TRBJ2-7; D might be TRBD1 (5 bases). CDR3 length: 14 amino acids. The germline gives CDR1 MNHEY, CDR2 SVGAGI. V dropped 2 bases and J dropped 6 bases, with 14 bases sitting between them. CDR3 nucleotide sequence: TGTGCCAGCAGTTACGTGGACAATCAGGGCGAGCAGTACTTC. Translation gives CASSYVDNQGEQYF.

This clonotype was counted many times. This chain links TRBV7-2 with TRBJ2-5; D uncertain. Germline V gene sequence: CDR1 SGHTA, CDR2 FQGNSA. V was shortened by 1 base and J by 1 base, with 7 bases between the two germline ends. The CDR3 spans 14 residues. CDR3 region: CASSLDLGQETQYF. The CDR3 DNA reads as TGTGCCAGCAGCTTAGACCTGGGCCAAGAGACCCAGTACTTC.

The chain links TRBV9 to TRBJ1-1; perhaps TRBD1 as D (6 bases). V lost 6 bases to trimming and J lost 0 bases, with 9 bases between them. The CDR3 runs to 13 residues. CDR1 is SGDLS, CDR2 YYNGEE, per germline. The CDR3 DNA sequence: TGTGCCAGCAACAGGGAAATGAACACTGAAGCTTTCTTT. Its translation is CASNREMNTEAFF.

By share, this clonotype ranks as medium-sized. The chain uses TRBV5-1 and TRBJ2-7, with D unclear. Looked up from germline, CDR1 is SGHRS and CDR2 is YFSETQ. The ends were cut back, 1 base at V and 5 bases at J, with 4 bases in the middle. The CDR3 covers 11 residues. The CDR3: CASSLHHEQYF. CDR3 in DNA: TGCGCCAGCAGCTTGCACCACGAGCAGTACTTC. Full variable domain (outside the CDR3, taken from reference TRBV5-1 and TRBJ2-7): KAGVTQTPRYLIKTRGQQVTLSCSPISGHRSVSWYQQTPGQGLQFLFEYFSETQRNKGNFPGRFSGRQFSNSRSEMNVSTLELGDSALYLCASSLHHEQYFGPGTRLTVT.

This clonotype was detected ten times or more. The gene calls are TRBV9 and TRBJ1-1; D gene unclear. V lost 0 bases to trimming and J lost 1 base, with 16 bases between them. Germline CDR1 reads SGDLS; CDR2 reads YYNGEE. The CDR3 extends over 17 amino acids. The CDR3 bases are TGTGCCAGCAGCGTAGGAGGAGACATATTTAAGAACACTGAAGCTTTCTTT. It translates to CASSVGGDIFKNTEAFF.

This clonotype is labeled as medium-sized (0.01 to 0.1%). The V call is TRBV27, the J call TRBJ2-5; 7 nucleotides agree with TRBD2. This CDR3 has 14 residues. Germline trimming cut 6 bases from V and 0 bases from J; bases unmatched to any gene: 4. Germline CDR1 and CDR2: MNHEY and SMNVEV (reference sequence). CDR3 in DNA: TGTGCCAGCAGGCAGCGGGACCACCAAGAGACCCAGTACTTC. Translating it yields CASRQRDHQETQYF.

This clonotype was observed many times. At one boundary the junction diverges from the germline segment, which might be a read error. This rearrangement joins TRBV3-1 to TRBJ2-5, with 9 bases lining up with TRBD2. The CDR3 runs to 16 residues. CDR1 is LGHDT, CDR2 YNNKEL, per germline (reference sequence). DNA of the CDR3: TGTGCCAGCAGACAAGTAGCGGGGGATAACTTAGAGACCCAGTACTTC. Encoded protein: CASRQVAGDNLETQYF.

This clonotype is judged medium-sized. The V and J genes are TRBV5-6 and TRBJ2-6; 7 bases are shared with TRBD1. CDR1 is SGHDT, CDR2 YYEEEE, per germline. J gave up 4 bases and V 1 base, and 5 bases lay outside the gene matches. The CDR3 covers 16 residues. The CDR3 DNA reads as TGTGCCAGCAGCTTGAACAGGGGATCCGGGGCCAACGTCCTGACTTTC. Translating gives CASSLNRGSGANVLTF.

This clonotype showed up just a few times. This chain uses TRBV12-3 or TRBV12-4 with TRBJ1-4; D gene uncertain. Trimming removed 6 bases at V and 4 bases at J, with 18 bases between. This CDR3 region has 16 residues. This CDR3 reads CASSPVGRTLNEKLFF. The CDR3 DNA reads TGTGCCAGCAGCCCCGTTGGGCGGACCCTTAATGAAAAACTGTTTTTT.

This clonotype was seen at least ten times. This rearrangement joins TRBV6-6 to TRBJ1-5, with D perhaps TRBD1 (5 bases). This CDR3 comprises 14 residues. CDR1 is MNHNY and CDR2 is SVGAGI in the germline V gene (reference sequence). With 9 bases removed from V and 1 base from J, the gap between germline ends came to 13 bases. The CDR3 DNA is TGTGCCAGTGGACCGACAGAGAGCAATCAGCCCCAGCATTTT. Translated: CASGPTESNQPQHF.

This clonotype occurred many times. V gene TRBV5-6 combines with J gene TRBJ1-2, with D maybe TRBD1 (5 bases). Trimming took 4 bases from V and 4 from J, leaving 11 bases between them. Germline loops: CDR1 SGHDT, CDR2 YYEEEE. The CDR3 runs 13 residues. The CDR3 sequence is CASSPDSSYGYTF. CDR3 coding DNA: TGTGCCAGCAGCCCTGACAGTTCCTATGGCTACACCTTC.